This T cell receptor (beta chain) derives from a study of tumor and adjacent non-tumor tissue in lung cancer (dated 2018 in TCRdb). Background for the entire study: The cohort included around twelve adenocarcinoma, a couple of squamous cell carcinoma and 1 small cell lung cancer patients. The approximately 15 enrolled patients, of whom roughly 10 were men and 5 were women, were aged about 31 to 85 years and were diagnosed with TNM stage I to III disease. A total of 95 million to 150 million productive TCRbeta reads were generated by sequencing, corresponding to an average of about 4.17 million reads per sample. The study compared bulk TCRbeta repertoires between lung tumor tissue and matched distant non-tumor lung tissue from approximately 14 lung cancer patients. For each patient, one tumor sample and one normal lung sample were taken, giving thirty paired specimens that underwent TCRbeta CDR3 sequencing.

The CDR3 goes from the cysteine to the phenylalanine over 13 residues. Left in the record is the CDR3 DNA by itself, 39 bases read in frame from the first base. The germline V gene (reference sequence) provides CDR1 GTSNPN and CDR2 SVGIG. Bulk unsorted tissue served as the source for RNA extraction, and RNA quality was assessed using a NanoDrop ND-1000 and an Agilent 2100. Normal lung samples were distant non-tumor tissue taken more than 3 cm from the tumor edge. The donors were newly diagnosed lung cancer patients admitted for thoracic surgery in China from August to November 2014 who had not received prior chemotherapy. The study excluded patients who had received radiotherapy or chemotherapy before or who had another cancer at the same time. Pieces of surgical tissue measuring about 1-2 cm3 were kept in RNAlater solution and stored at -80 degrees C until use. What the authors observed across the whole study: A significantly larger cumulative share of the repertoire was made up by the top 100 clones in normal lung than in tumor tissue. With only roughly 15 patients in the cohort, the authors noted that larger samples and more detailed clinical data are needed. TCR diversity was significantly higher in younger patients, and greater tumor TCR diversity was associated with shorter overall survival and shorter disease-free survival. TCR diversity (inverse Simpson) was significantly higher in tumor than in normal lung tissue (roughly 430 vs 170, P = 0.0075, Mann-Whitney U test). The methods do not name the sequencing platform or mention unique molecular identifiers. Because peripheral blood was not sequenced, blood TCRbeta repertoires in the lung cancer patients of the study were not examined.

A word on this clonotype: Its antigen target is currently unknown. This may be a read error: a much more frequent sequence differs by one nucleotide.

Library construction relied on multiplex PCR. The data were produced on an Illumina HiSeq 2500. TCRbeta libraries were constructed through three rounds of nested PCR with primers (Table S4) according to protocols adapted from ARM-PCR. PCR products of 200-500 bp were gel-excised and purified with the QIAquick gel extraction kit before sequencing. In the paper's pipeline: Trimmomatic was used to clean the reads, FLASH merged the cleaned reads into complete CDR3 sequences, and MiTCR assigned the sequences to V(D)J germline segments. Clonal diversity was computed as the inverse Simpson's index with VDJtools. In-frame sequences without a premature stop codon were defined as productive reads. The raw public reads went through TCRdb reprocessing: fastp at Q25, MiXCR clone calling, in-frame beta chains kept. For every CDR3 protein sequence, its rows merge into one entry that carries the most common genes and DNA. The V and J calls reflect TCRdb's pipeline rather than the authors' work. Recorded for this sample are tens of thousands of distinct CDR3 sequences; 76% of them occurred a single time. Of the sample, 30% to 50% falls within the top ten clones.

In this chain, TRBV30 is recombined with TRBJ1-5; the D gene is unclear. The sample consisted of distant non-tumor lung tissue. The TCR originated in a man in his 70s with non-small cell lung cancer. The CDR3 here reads CAWSNGGDQPQPF. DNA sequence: TGTGCCTGGAGTAATGGCGGTGATCAGCCCCAGCCTTTT.